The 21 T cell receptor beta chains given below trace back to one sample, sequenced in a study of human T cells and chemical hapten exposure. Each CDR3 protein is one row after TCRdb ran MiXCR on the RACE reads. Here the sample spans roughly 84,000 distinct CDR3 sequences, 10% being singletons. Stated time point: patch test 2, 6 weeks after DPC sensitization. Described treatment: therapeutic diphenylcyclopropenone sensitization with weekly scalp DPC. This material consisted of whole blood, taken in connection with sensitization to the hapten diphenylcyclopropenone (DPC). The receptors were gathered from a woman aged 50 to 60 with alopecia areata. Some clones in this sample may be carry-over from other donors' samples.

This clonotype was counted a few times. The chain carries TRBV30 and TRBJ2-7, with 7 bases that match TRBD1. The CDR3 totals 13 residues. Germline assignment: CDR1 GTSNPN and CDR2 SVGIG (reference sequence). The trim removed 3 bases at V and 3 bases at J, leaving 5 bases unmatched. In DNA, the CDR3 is TGTGCCTGGAGGTCGGCAGGGGGCTACGAGCAGTACTTC. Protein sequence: CAWRSAGGYEQYF.

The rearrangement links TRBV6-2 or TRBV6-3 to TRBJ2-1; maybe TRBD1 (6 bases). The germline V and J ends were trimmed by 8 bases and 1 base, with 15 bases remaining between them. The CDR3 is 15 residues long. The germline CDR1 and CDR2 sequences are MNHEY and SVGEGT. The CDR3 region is CASLRGGGSYNEQFF. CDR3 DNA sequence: TGTGCCAGCCTCAGGGGTGGCGGTTCCTACAATGAGCAGTTCTTC.

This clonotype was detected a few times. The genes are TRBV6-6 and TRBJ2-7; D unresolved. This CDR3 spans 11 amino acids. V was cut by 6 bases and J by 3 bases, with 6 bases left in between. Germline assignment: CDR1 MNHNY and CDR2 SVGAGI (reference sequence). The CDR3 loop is CASRGFYEQYF. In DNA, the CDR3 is TGTGCCAGCAGGGGATTCTACGAGCAGTACTTC.

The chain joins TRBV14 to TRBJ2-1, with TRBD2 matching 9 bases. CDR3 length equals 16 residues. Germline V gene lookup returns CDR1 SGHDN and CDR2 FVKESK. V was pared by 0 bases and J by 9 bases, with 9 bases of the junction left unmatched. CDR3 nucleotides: TGTGCCAGCAGCCAAGATCGGTCTAGCGGGAAATCTGAGCAGTTCTTC. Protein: CASSQDRSSGKSEQFF.

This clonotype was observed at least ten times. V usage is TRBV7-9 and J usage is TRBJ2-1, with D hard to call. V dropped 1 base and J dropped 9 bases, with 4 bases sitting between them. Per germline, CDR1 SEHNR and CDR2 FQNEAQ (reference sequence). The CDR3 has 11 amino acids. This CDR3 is CASSLVREQFF. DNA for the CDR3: TGTGCCAGCAGCTTAGTCCGTGAGCAGTTCTTC. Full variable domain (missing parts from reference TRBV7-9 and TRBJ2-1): DTGVSQNPRHKITKRGQNVTFRCDPISEHNRLYWYRQTLGQGPEFLTYFQNEAQLEKSRLLSDRFSAERPKGSFSTLEIQRTEQGDSAMYLCASSLVREQFFGPGTRLTVL.

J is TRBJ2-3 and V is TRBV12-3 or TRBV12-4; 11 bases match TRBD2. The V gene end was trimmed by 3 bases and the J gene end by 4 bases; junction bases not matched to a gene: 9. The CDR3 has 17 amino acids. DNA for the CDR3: TGTGCCAGCAGTTTTTCGATAGCGGGGGGGCCGGCAGATACGCAGTATTTT. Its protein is CASSFSIAGGPADTQYF.

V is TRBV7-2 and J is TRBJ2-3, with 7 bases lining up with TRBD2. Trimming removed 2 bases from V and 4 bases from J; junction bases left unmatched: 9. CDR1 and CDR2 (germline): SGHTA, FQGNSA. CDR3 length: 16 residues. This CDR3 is CASSLTSSGTPDTQYF. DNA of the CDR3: TGTGCCAGCAGCTTAACTTCGAGCGGGACCCCAGATACGCAGTATTTT.

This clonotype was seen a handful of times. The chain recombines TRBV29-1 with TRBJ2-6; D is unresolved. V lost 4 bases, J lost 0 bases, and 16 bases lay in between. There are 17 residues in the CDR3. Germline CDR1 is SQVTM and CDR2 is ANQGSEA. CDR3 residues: CSVAPQVGFSGANVLTF. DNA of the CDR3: TGCAGCGTTGCTCCCCAGGTGGGGTTCTCTGGGGCCAACGTCCTGACTTTC.

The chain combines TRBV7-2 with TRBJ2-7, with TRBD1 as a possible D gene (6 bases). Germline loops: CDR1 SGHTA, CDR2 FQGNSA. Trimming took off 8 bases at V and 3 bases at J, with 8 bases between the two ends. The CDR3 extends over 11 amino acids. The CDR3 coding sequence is TGTGCCAGCGGCAGGGGCTACGAGCAGTACTTC. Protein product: CASGRGYEQYF.

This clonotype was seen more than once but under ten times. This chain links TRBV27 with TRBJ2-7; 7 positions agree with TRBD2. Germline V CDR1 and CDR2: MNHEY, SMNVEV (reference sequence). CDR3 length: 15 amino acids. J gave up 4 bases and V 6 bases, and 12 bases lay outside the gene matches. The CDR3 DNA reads TGTGCCAGCAGGATACGGGGGGTATCGATGTACGAGCAGTACTTC. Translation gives CASRIRGVSMYEQYF.

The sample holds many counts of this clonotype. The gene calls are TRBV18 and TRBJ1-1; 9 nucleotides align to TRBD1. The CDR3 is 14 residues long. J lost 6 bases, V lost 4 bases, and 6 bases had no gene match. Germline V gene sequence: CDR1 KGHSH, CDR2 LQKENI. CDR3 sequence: CASSLQGAEAEAFF. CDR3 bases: TGTGCCAGCTCACTACAGGGGGCTGAGGCTGAAGCTTTCTTT.

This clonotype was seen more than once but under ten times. The CDR3 DNA reads TGCAGTGCTAGAGATCTGGGACTAGGGTACAATGAGCAGTTCTTC. Translation: CSARDLGLGYNEQFF. The chain is built from TRBV20-1 and TRBJ2-1; 8 bases line up with TRBD2. V was clipped by 0 bases and J by 4 bases; unmatched bases: 5. The CDR3 sequence is 15 residues long. Germline loops: CDR1 DFQATT, CDR2 SNEGSKA (reference sequence).

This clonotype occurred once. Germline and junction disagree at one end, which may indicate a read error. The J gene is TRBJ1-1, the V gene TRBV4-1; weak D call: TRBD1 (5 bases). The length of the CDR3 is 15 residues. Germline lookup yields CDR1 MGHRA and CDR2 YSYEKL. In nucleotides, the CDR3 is TGCGCCAGCAGCCATCCACGACGCCAGGGCACTGAAGCTCTCTTT. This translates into CASSHPRRQGTEALF.

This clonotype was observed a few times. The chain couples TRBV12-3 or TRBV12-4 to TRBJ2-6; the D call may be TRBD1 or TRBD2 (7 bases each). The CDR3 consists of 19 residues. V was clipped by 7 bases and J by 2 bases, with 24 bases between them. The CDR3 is CASKLPGGQTLTGANVLTF. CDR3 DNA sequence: TGTGCCAGCAAACTCCCGGGGGGACAGACCCTTACTGGGGCCAACGTCCTGACTTTC.

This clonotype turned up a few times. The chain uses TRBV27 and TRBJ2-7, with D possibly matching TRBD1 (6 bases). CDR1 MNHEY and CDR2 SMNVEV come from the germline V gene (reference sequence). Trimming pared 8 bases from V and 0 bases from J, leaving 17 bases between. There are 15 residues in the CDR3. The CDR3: CASLQTGQSSYEQYF. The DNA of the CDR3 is TGTGCCAGCCTACAAACTGGACAGTCCTCCTACGAGCAGTACTTC.

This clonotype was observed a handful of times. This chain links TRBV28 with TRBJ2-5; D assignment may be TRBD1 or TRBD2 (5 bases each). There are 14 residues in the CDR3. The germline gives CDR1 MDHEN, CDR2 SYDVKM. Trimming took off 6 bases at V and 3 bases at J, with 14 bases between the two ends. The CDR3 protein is CASRRGVVEETQYF. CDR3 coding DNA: TGTGCCAGCAGGCGAGGGGTGGTTGAAGAGACCCAGTACTTC. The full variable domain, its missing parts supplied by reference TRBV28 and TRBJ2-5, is DVKVTQSSRYLVKRTGEKVFLECVQDMDHENMFWYRQDPGLGLRLIYFSYDVKMKEKGDIPEGYSVSREKKERFSLILESASTNQTSMYLCASRRGVVEETQYFGPGTRLLVL.

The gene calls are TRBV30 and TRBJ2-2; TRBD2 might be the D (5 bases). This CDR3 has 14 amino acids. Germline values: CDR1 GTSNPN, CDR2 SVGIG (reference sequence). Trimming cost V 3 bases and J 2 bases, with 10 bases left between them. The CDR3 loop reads CAWRDWQNTGELFF. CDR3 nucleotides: TGTGCCTGGAGGGACTGGCAAAACACCGGGGAGCTGTTTTTT.

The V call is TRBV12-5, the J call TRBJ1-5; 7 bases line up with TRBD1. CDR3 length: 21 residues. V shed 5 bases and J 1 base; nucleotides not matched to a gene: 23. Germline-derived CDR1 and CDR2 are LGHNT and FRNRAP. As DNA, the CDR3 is TGTGCTAGTGGTCCATCGTCAGGGGGGTTTTTGGTATCCCTAAGCAATCAGCCCCAGCATTTT. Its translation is CASGPSSGGFLVSLSNQPQHF.

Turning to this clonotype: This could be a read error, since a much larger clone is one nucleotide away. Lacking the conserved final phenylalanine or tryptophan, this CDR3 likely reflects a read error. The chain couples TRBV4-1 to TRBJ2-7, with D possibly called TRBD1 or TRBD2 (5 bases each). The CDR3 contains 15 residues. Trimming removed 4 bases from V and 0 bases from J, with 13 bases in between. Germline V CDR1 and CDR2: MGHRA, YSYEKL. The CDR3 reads CASSPGTHSSYEQYL. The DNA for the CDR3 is TGCGCCAGCAGCCCAGGGACCCACAGCTCCTACGAGCAGTACCTC.

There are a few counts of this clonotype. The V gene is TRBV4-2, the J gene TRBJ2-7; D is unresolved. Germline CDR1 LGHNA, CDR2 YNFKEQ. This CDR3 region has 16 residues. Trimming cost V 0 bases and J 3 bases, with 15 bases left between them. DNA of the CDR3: TGTGCCAGCAGCCAAGAGGGCGGCTCAGAACTCTACGAGCAGTACTTC. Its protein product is CASSQEGGSELYEQYF.

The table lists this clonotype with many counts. The CDR3 loop reads CASSQADTQYF. CDR3 coding DNA: TGTGCCAGCAGCCAAGCAGATACGCAGTATTTT. The V gene is TRBV11-2, the J gene TRBJ2-3; no clear D gene. This CDR3 contains 11 residues. V lost 5 bases and J lost 4, with 4 bases in between. The germline V gene encodes CDR1 SGHAT and CDR2 FQNNGV.